This T cell receptor (beta chain) was retrieved from a study of cytomegalovirus exposure and HLA in healthy donors. This CDR3 is 14 amino acids long. Germline V gene sequence: CDR1 SGDLS, CDR2 YYNGEE. V dropped 0 bases and J dropped 1 base, with 7 bases sitting between them. Primers for the PCR totalled 60 Vbeta and 13 Jbeta. Assay: immunoSEQ multiplex PCR; the TCRdb copy retains only in-frame clones and omits some. The profile shows about 98,000 clones, around 80% of them singletons. This clone has a single count. This clonotype was sampled from a middle-aged man in good health and CMV-seronegative. The sequencing sample was made of PBMCs. The chain recombines TRBV9 with TRBJ1-1; D is uncertain. The CDR3 nucleotides are TGTGCCAGCAGCGTAGGACTGTCGAACACTGAAGCTTTCTTT. This codes for CASSVGLSNTEAFF.